Listed below are T cell receptor beta chains from one sample, sequenced in a study of radiotherapy plus CTLA-4 blockade in lung cancer. Using immunoSEQ multiplex PCR, the repertoire was profiled, and TCRdb retains in-frame clones only, with some absent. This sample has approximately 77,000 clones, with 78% found just once. This specimen consisted of peripheral blood, obtained from a patient treated with radiotherapy plus ipilimumab. These receptors were collected from a human donor with non-small cell lung cancer whose response to radiotherapy plus ipilimumab could not be evaluated. Some clones in this sample may be carry-over from other donors' samples. The CDR3 runs from the conserved cysteine through the conserved F or W. Fields, in order: V gene, D gene, clone size, J gene, CDR3 protein, CDR3 DNA. The D gene is left open where the match is weak. Only part of the rows carry a size: once, few, many, or a class if the clone is expanded.

>TRBV4-1|TRBD1|-|TRBJ1-2
CASSQVVGQGVYGYTF
TGCGCCAGCAGCCAAGTTGTCGGACAGGGTGTCTATGGCTACACCTTC
>TRBV6-1|TRBD2|-|TRBJ2-3
CASSVGGWVLAGDHPDTQYF
TGTGCCAGCAGTGTGGGGGGGTGGGTACTAGCGGGGGACCACCCAGATACGCAGTATTTT
>TRBV15|TRBD2|-|TRBJ2-1
CATSPSLAGAYNEQFF
TGTGCCACCAGTCCTTCACTAGCGGGGGCCTACAATGAGCAGTTCTTC
>TRBV29-1|-|once|TRBJ1-1
CSVVEGASRRTEAFF
TGCAGCGTTGTTGAAGGGGCCTCCCGGCGGACTGAAGCTTTCTTT
>TRBV5-8|-|few|TRBJ1-5
CARPPPKMRPQHF
TGTGCCAGACCCCCCCCGAAAATGAGGCCCCAGCATTTT
>TRBV6-1|-|-|TRBJ2-5
CASPMRGGQETQYF
TGTGCCAGCCCGATGAGGGGGGGACAAGAGACCCAGTACTTC
>TRBV27|TRBD1|-|TRBJ2-7
CASSMTGMYEQYF
TGTGCCAGCTCAATGACAGGGATGTACGAGCAGTACTTC
>TRBV7-9|-|-|TRBJ1-1
CASSLGPTDGTYTEAFF
TGTGCCAGCAGCTTAGGACCGACGGACGGGACTTACACTGAAGCTTTCTTT
>TRBV6-5|-|-|TRBJ1-5
CASSQQGGQPQHF
TGTGCCAGCAGCCAACAGGGCGGCCAGCCCCAGCATTTT
>TRBV1|-|-|TRBJ2-1
CTSSQEGLAGGNEQFF
TGCACCAGCAGCCAAGAGGGACTAGCGGGGGGCAATGAGCAGTTCTTC
>TRBV10-2|TRBD2|-|TRBJ2-5
CASSEGGGARETQYF
TGCGCCAGCAGTGAAGGCGGGGGGGCTCGAGAGACCCAGTACTTC
>TRBV5-4|TRBD1|-|TRBJ1-3
CASSPDRPGDTIYF
TGTGCCAGCAGCCCGGACAGGCCCGGCGACACCATATATTTT
>TRBV4-2|-|-|TRBJ1-2
CASSQLRTNSDGYTF
TGTGCCAGCAGCCAACTCCGGACAAATTCGGATGGCTACACCTTC
>TRBV27|TRBD1|-|TRBJ2-1
CASSPGGRVWYNEQFF
TGTGCCAGCAGTCCAGGGGGTCGGGTGTGGTACAATGAGCAGTTCTTC
>TRBV4-3|-|-|TRBJ1-4
CASSQDPRLFF
TGCGCCAGCAGCCAAGATCCTCGACTGTTTTTT
>TRBV18|-|-|TRBJ1-2
CASSPGGTGYTF
TGTGCCAGCTCACCAGGAGGGACTGGCTACACCTTC
>TRBV9|-|-|TRBJ1-1
CASSVGGMNTEAFF
TGTGCCAGCAGCGTAGGGGGCATGAACACTGAAGCTTTCTTT
>TRBV6-1|-|-|TRBJ2-4
CASSEVPGAPKNIQYF
TGTGCCAGCAGTGAAGTCCCAGGCGCGCCCAAAAACATTCAGTACTTC
>TRBV7-2|-|-|TRBJ1-1
CASSPEARGTEAFF
TGTGCCAGCAGCCCCGAGGCCCGGGGCACTGAAGCTTTCTTT
>TRBV4-1|-|-|TRBJ1-1
CASSHDRLNTEAFF
TGCGCCAGCAGCCATGACAGACTGAACACTGAAGCTTTCTTT
>TRBV6-6|TRBD1|-|TRBJ2-7
CASSLGTGREQYF
TGTGCCAGCAGCCTCGGGACAGGCCGCGAGCAGTACTTC
>TRBV5-1|TRBD1|-|TRBJ2-7
CASSPSDRDEQYF
TGCGCCAGCAGCCCCAGTGACAGGGACGAGCAGTACTTC
>TRBV9|TRBD1|-|TRBJ1-2
CASSVEGFGQGVLGYTF
TGTGCCAGCAGCGTAGAGGGATTCGGACAGGGAGTACTTGGCTACACCTTC
>TRBV21-1|-|-|TRBJ2-7
CASSPRGREEYEQYF
TGTGCCAGCAGCCCCCGGGGTAGGGAAGAGTACGAGCAGTACTTC
>TRBV2|-|-|TRBJ1-2
CASSQGPTNYGYTF
TGTGCCAGCAGTCAGGGCCCTACTAACTATGGCTACACCTTC
>TRBV2|-|-|TRBJ2-7
CASSGSTVSYEQYF
TGTGCCAGCAGTGGAAGTACTGTCTCCTACGAGCAGTACTTC
>TRBV4-3|-|-|TRBJ2-2
CASSQVPGTDTGELFF
TGCGCCAGCAGCCAAGTACCGGGAACGGACACCGGGGAGCTGTTTTTT
>TRBV7-2|-|once|TRBJ1-1
CASSFNGRPEAFF
TGTGCCAGCAGCTTTAATGGGAGGCCTGAAGCTTTCTTT
>TRBV6-6|TRBD1|-|TRBJ2-2
CASSYPTGGSTGELFF
TGTGCCAGCAGTTACCCGACAGGGGGGAGCACCGGGGAGCTGTTTTTT
>TRBV7-9|-|-|TRBJ1-2
CASSLGQGLDYGYTF
TGTGCCAGCAGCTTGGGGCAGGGCCTGGACTATGGCTACACCTTC
>TRBV7-8|-|-|TRBJ2-7
CASSLSRNEQYF
TGTGCCAGCAGCTTGTCGAGAAACGAGCAGTACTTC
>TRBV4-1|-|few|TRBJ1-4
CASSIRENEKLFF
TGCGCCAGCAGCATACGGGAGAATGAAAAACTGTTTTTT
>TRBV29-1|-|-|TRBJ1-5
CSVSGVNQPQHF
TGCAGCGTTTCAGGGGTAAATCAGCCCCAGCATTTT
>TRBV4-2|TRBD2|-|TRBJ2-5
CASSQGGTSGGQETQYF
TGTGCCAGCAGCCAGGGCGGGACTAGCGGGGGTCAAGAGACCCAGTACTTC
>TRBV7-2|-|-|TRBJ1-1
CASSSRGGQNTEAFF
TGTGCCAGCAGCTCGCGGGGTGGACAGAACACTGAAGCTTTCTTT
>TRBV20-1|-|-|TRBJ2-7
CSASTYEQYF
TGCAGTGCTAGTACCTACGAGCAGTACTTC
>TRBV28|TRBD1|once|TRBJ1-3
CASSSPTGGGGNTIYF
TGTGCCAGCAGTTCCCCGACAGGGGGCGGTGGAAACACCATATATTTT
>TRBV6-6|TRBD1|-|TRBJ2-7
CASSFRTGDSYEQYF
TGTGCCAGCAGTTTCCGGACAGGGGACTCCTACGAGCAGTACTTC
>TRBV10-3|-|few|TRBJ1-4
CAISERRDFNEKLFF
TGTGCCATCAGTGAGCGACGGGACTTTAATGAAAAACTGTTTTTT
>TRBV5-6|-|-|TRBJ1-3
CASSLEGLQVYSGNTIYF
TGTGCCAGCAGCTTGGAGGGCCTACAGGTATACTCTGGAAACACCATATATTTT
>TRBV28|-|-|TRBJ2-3
CASTTSRYGEPSTDTQYF
TGTGCCAGTACAACTAGTCGGTACGGCGAGCCTAGCACAGATACGCAGTATTTT
>TRBV6-1|-|-|TRBJ1-6
CASSEGRTVFTYGLTPLHF
TGTGCCAGCAGTGAAGGAAGGACAGTGTTCACCTACGGACTTACACCCCTCCACTTT
>TRBV11-2|-|-|TRBJ1-1
CASSLGGSRGGAFF
TGTGCCAGCAGCTTAGGAGGGTCGAGGGGGGGAGCTTTCTTT
>TRBV28|-|-|TRBJ2-2
CASSLRGTGYPGELFF
TGTGCCAGCAGTTTACGGGGGACCGGCTACCCCGGGGAGCTGTTTTTT
>TRBV10-1|-|-|TRBJ2-3
CASSHLAFSTDTQYF
TGCGCCAGCAGTCACCTAGCCTTTAGCACAGATACGCAGTATTTT
>TRBV10-3|-|-|TRBJ2-7
CAISAPGDQDYEQYF
TGTGCCATCAGTGCGCCAGGGGACCAGGACTACGAGCAGTACTTC
>TRBV18|-|-|TRBJ1-6
CASSPRGGSYNSPLHF
TGTGCCAGCTCACCTCGGGGGGGCTCCTATAATTCACCCCTCCACTTT
>TRBV28|-|-|TRBJ2-7
CASGIQDRIRSYEQYF
TGTGCCAGCGGAATACAAGACAGGATCCGGTCCTACGAGCAGTACTTC
>TRBV18|-|-|TRBJ1-5
CASSPQVGPNQPQHF
TGTGCCAGCTCACCACAGGTTGGGCCCAATCAGCCCCAGCATTTT
>TRBV10-3|TRBD1|-|TRBJ2-7
CAISSTGQGSVETYEQYF
TGTGCCATCAGTTCCACGGGACAGGGGTCAGTAGAAACCTACGAGCAGTACTTC
>TRBV7-2|TRBD1|-|TRBJ1-5
CASSLVGARGDQPQHF
TGTGCCAGCAGCTTAGTTGGTGCCAGGGGGGATCAGCCCCAGCATTTT
>TRBV29-1|-|-|TRBJ2-5
CSVSPVVVQETQYF
TGCAGCGTTTCCCCGGTTGTGGTCCAAGAGACCCAGTACTTC
>TRBV12-5|-|-|TRBJ2-3
CASGLVTGDGGAGPRDTQYF
TGTGCTAGTGGTTTGGTGACGGGGGATGGCGGGGCAGGCCCCCGGGATACGCAGTATTTT
>TRBV4-1|TRBD1|-|TRBJ2-3
CASSQGTGHTDTQYF
TGCGCCAGCAGCCAAGGGACAGGCCACACAGATACGCAGTATTTT
>TRBV7-2|TRBD2|-|TRBJ2-1
CASSSQGLVVQFF
TGTGCCAGCAGCTCCCAGGGACTAGTGGTGCAGTTCTTC
>TRBV27|TRBD1|-|TRBJ2-7
CASSSRTGSWNYEQYF
TGTGCCAGCAGCTCTCGGACAGGGTCCTGGAACTACGAGCAGTACTTC
>TRBV7-2|-|-|TRBJ1-1
CASSLVAVMNTEAFF
TGTGCCAGCAGCTTAGTCGCAGTTATGAACACTGAAGCTTTCTTT